What follows are 13 T cell receptor beta chains derived from one specimen sequenced in a study of shared clonotypes between healthy human individuals. Sequencing was performed with immunoSEQ multiplex PCR; in TCRdb, only in-frame clones are kept and a portion is missing. Here the sample spans approximately 2,000,000 clones, 93% being singletons. CD45RO negativity and positive selection for CCR7 defined naive CD8 cells, a population that excluded terminally differentiated effector memory CD45RA+ cells. The sample was naive CD8+ T cells from PBMCs. These receptor sequences come from a man aged 18-30 years in good health. Some clones in this sample may be carry-over from other donors' samples.

The rearrangement links TRBV19 to TRBJ2-5, with TRBD1 matching 7 bases. CDR1 is LNHDA, CDR2 SQIVND, per germline (reference sequence). V was clipped by 5 bases and J by 0 bases; unmatched bases: 12. The CDR3 sequence is 17 residues long. DNA of the CDR3: TGTGCCAGTAGTGGAAAACAGGGGAGAGTTAACCAAGAGACCCAGTACTTC. It translates to CASSGKQGRVNQETQYF.

The chain recombines TRBV27 with TRBJ2-2; TRBD1 matches 9 bases. Germline trimming cut 4 bases from V and 6 bases from J; bases unmatched to any gene: 9. This CDR3 is built from 16 residues. CDR1 and CDR2 (germline): MNHEY, SMNVEV (reference sequence). CDR3 in DNA: TGTGCCAGCAGTTGGGCCCTGTGGGACAGGGCCGGGGAGCTGTTTTTT. This encodes CASSWALWDRAGELFF.

This chain connects TRBV5-5 to TRBJ2-3, with a possible D match to TRBD1 (6 bases). Germline V gene lookup returns CDR1 SGHKS and CDR2 YYEKEE (reference sequence). The germline V and J ends were trimmed by 4 bases and 0 bases, with 15 bases remaining between them. This CDR3 has 16 amino acids. This CDR3 reads CASSVQGLVSTDTQYF. DNA for the CDR3: TGTGCCAGCAGCGTACAGGGATTAGTTAGCACAGATACGCAGTATTTT.

This clone was seen a handful of times. The same CDR3 can be traced to other DNA sequences in this sample. This rearrangement joins TRBV6-5 to TRBJ1-1; D call uncertain. This CDR3 has 13 amino acids. With 0 bases removed from V and 0 bases from J, the gap between germline ends came to 2 bases. Germline lookup yields CDR1 MNHEY and CDR2 SVGAGI. Here the CDR3 DNA reads TGTGCCAGCAGTTACTCTGTGAACACTGAAGCTTTCTTT. Translation: CASSYSVNTEAFF.

V is TRBV7-9 and J is TRBJ2-3; D unresolved. Trimming cost V 1 base and J 6 bases, with 8 bases left between them. The CDR3 has 13 amino acids. Germline values: CDR1 SEHNR, CDR2 FQNEAQ (reference sequence). The CDR3 DNA sequence: TGTGCCAGCAGCTTAGAGTTGGGGGATACGCAGTATTTT. Translation gives CASSLELGDTQYF.

The V call is TRBV30, the J call TRBJ1-1, with D possibly being TRBD1 (6 bases). The CDR3 covers 13 residues. Germline CDR1 reads GTSNPN; CDR2 reads SVGIG (reference sequence). Trimming removed 0 bases from V and 10 bases from J, with 15 bases in between. CDR3 in amino acids: CAWSVQGLYGAFF. CDR3 sequence (DNA): TGTGCCTGGAGTGTTCAGGGGCTTTACGGAGCTTTCTTT.

This clone appeared once. This CDR3 reads CSVEEYERLRSSTDTQYF. CDR3 nucleotides: TGCAGCGTTGAAGAATACGAAAGATTGCGCTCTAGCACAGATACGCAGTATTTT. This rearrangement joins TRBV29-1 to TRBJ2-3; D ambiguous. Germline V gene lookup returns CDR1 SQVTM and CDR2 ANQGSEA. CDR3 length: 18 amino acids. V was shortened by 0 bases and J by 0 bases, with 19 bases between the two germline ends.

The rearrangement links TRBV6-5 to TRBJ1-1; no firm D call. With 6 bases removed from V and 1 base from J, the gap between germline ends came to 12 bases. Germline lookup yields CDR1 MNHEY and CDR2 SVGAGI. The CDR3 is 14 residues long. The CDR3 nucleotides are TGTGCCAGCAGACAACACCCTTCGAACACTGAAGCTTTCTTT. As protein: CASRQHPSNTEAFF.

This chain joins TRBV25-1 and TRBJ2-2; D uncertain. CDR1 and CDR2 (germline): MGHDK, SYGVNS. V was shortened by 0 bases and J by 2 bases, with 7 bases between the two germline ends. This CDR3 contains 15 residues. In nucleotides, the CDR3 is TGTGCCAGCAGTGAATACACAGATAACACCGGGGAGCTGTTTTTT. Protein product: CASSEYTDNTGELFF.

V and J are TRBV7-3 and TRBJ2-1, with 13 positions matching TRBD2. Germline V gives CDR1 SGHTA, CDR2 FQGTGA. The length of the CDR3 is 15 residues. J lost 7 bases, V lost 4 bases, and 4 bases had no gene match. The CDR3 DNA sequence: TGTGCCAGCAGCTGGACTAGCGGGAGAGTAAATGAGCAGTTCTTC. As protein: CASSWTSGRVNEQFF.

The chain recombines TRBV5-3 with TRBJ2-5; TRBD2 might be the D (5 bases). TRBV5-3 carries the ORF label, with uncertain function. V lost 4 bases to trimming and J lost 3 bases, with 16 bases between them. The CDR3 is 15 residues long. CDR3 bases: TGTGCCAGAAGCCCCAACGGTCCTAGCAAAGAGACCCAGTACTTC. Translated, it gives CARSPNGPSKETQYF.

The rearrangement uses TRBV5-1 and TRBJ2-7; D unresolved. The V end lost 0 bases, the J end lost 1 base, and 14 bases lay between the germline ends. The CDR3 length is 16 residues. Germline CDR1 and CDR2: SGHRS and YFSETQ. The CDR3 coding sequence is TGCGCCAGCAGCTTGGCCAGCGCAGGCCCGTCCTACGAGCAGTACTTC. Its translation is CASSLASAGPSYEQYF.

V and J are TRBV18 and TRBJ2-2, with D possibly TRBD1 on 5 matching bases. Per germline, CDR1 KGHSH and CDR2 LQKENI. The CDR3 is 13 residues long. V dropped 10 bases and J dropped 4 bases, with 13 bases sitting between them. CDR3 protein: CATGSGPTGELFF. CDR3 bases: TGTGCCACCGGATCAGGGCCCACCGGGGAGCTGTTTTTT.